This T cell receptor (beta chain) came from a study of regulatory T cells in long-lasting Graves disease. The CDR3 totals 17 residues. In germline, CDR1 is SQVTM, CDR2 ANQGSEA. V was clipped by 5 bases and J by 5 bases, with 25 bases between them. Documented time point: newly diagnosed GD, antithyroid drugs for less than 3 months. Extracted PBMC RNA gave rise to the TCR library. CDR3 regions were amplified by Arm-PCR using iRepertoire HTBI primers to build TCR beta libraries. TCRdb independently ran MiXCR on the multiplex PCR reads; one entry per CDR3 protein. Of some 400,000 distinct CDR3 sequences in the sample, more than 12% were seen once. This clonotype occurred many times. The sample was also linked to a second study, of T cells in Graves' hyperthyroidism and ophthalmopathy.

This sequence joins TRBV29-1 and TRBJ2-1; D might be TRBD1 or TRBD2, each matching 6 bases. This TCR derives from a woman aged 25 to 39 with Graves disease. Here the sequenced sample was peripheral blood mononuclear cells (PBMCs), taken at new diagnosis, from a patient treated with antithyroid drugs. CDR3 sequence (DNA): TGCAGCGTTTCTGTCCTACTGGGGGGCGGCGGGCACAATGAGCAGTTCTTC. This encodes CSVSVLLGGGGHNEQFF.